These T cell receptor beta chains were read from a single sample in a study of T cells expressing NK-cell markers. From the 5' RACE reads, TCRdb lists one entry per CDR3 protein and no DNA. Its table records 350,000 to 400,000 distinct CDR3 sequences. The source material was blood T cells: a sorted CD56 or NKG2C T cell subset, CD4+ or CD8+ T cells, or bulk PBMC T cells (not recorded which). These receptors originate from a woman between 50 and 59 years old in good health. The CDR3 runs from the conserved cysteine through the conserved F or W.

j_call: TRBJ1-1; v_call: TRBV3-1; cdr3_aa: CASSYTGTEAFF
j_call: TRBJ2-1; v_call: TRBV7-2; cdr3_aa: CASSLPVYNEQFF
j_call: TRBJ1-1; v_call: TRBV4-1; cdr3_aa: CASSQVSGMAEAFF
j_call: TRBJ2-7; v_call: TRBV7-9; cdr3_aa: CASSPSQGQEQYF
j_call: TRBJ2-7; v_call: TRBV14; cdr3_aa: CASSQFRTSSEQYF
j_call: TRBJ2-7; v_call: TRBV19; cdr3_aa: CASSTTGNEQYF
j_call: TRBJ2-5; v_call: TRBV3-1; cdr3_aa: CASSKGSGLIQETQYF
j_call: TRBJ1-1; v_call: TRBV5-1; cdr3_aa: CASSLQGQTSPEAFF
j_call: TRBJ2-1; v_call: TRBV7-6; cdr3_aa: CASSLEIAGDLYNEQFF
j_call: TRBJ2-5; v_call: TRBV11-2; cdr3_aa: CASSLEGGGRAGETQYF
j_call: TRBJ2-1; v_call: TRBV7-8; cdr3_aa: CASIKLGRSNEQFF
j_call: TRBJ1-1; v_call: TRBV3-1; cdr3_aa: CASSPQGNEAFF
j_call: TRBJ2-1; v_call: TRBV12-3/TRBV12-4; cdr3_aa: CASRKQGQHNEQFF
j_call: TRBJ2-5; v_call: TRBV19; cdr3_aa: CASRAQWVSGETQYF
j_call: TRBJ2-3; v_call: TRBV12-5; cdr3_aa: CASGSTIDRESDTQYF
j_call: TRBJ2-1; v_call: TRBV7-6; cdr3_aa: CASSLQPLLYNEQFF
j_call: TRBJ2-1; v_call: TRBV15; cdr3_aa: CATSTQGSGLSYNEQFF
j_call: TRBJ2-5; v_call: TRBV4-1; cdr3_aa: CASSQSGDQETQYF
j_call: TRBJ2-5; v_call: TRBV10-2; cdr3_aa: CASRALAVQETQYF
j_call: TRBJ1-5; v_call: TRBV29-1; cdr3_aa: CSVDEELGNQPQHF
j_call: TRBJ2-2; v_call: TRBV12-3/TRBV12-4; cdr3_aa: CASSSPFDRATGELFF
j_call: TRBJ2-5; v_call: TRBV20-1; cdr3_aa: CSAPPAASGQETQYF
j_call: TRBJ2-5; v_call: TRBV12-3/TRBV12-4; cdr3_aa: CASSLLRLVGETQYF
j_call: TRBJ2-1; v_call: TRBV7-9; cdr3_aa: CASSRTSRTNNEQFF
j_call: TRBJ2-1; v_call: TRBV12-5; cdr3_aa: CASGLVARSYNEQFF
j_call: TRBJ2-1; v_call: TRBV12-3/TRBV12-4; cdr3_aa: CASRTAGEGREQFF
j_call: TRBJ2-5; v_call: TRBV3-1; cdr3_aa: CASSQSVQLQETQYF
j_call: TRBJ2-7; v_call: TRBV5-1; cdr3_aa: CASSGGINEQYF
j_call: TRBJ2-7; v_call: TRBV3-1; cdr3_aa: CASSQGGMTHEQYF
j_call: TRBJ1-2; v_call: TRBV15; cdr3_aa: CATSRDQGTRGSYGYTF
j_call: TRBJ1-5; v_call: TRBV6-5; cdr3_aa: CASSPFNRGANQPQHF
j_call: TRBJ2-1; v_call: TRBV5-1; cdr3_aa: CASSLGLINNEQFF
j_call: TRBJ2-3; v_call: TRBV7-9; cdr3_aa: CASSLGGSRSTDTQYF
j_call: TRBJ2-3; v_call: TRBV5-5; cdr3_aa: CASSSGALGDTQYF